These 7 T cell receptor beta chains share one sample of origin, sequenced in a study of human T cells and chemical hapten exposure. TCRdb recomputed calls from the RACE reads with MiXCR, one row per CDR3 protein. The sample records under 130,000 distinct CDR3 sequences, 11% being singletons. The time point is: patch test 1, 2 weeks after DPC sensitization. Regarding treatment: therapeutic diphenylcyclopropenone sensitization with weekly scalp DPC. The material sequenced was whole blood, taken in connection with sensitization to the hapten diphenylcyclopropenone (DPC). The receptors stem from a woman in her thirties or forties with alopecia areata. Some clones in this sample may be carry-over from other donors' samples.

This clonotype was detected many times. This chain uses TRBV5-1 with TRBJ2-7; 8 bases are shared with TRBD1. CDR3 size: 15 residues. Looked up from germline, CDR1 is SGHRS and CDR2 is YFSETQ. V shed 4 bases and J 1 base; nucleotides not matched to a gene: 7. The CDR3 DNA reads as TGCGCCAGCAGCGGGGACAGGCGTGCTTCCTACGAGCAGTACTTC. Protein: CASSGDRRASYEQYF.

This clonotype was recorded many times. This sequence joins TRBV20-1 and TRBJ2-7; 7 bases match TRBD1. CDR3 length: 14 residues. Germline values: CDR1 DFQATT, CDR2 SNEGSKA (reference sequence). V lost 5 bases, J lost 0 bases, and 7 bases stayed unmatched. The CDR3 sequence: CSAVPGGVSYEQYF. CDR3 sequence (DNA): TGCAGTGCTGTTCCAGGGGGTGTCTCCTACGAGCAGTACTTC.

This CDR3 reads CASSRVLGNQPQHF. In DNA form, the CDR3 reads TGTGCCAGTAGTAGGGTTTTGGGCAATCAGCCCCAGCATTTT. The chain links TRBV19 to TRBJ1-5; no definite D call. The CDR3 is made up of 14 amino acids. V lost 4 bases, J lost 2 bases, and 9 bases lay in between. Germline CDR1 is LNHDA and CDR2 is SQIVND (reference sequence).

This clonotype appeared a single time. J is TRBJ2-2 and V is TRBV3-1, with 8 bases matching TRBD2. The CDR3 runs to 16 residues. The ends lost 4 bases at V and 3 bases at J; junction bases unmatched: 7. CDR1 and CDR2 from the germline V gene are LGHDT and YNNKEL (reference sequence). The CDR3 region has the DNA TGTGCCAGCAGCCCGCGGTCGGGAGGGGACACCGGGGAGCTGTTTTTT. The encoded protein is CASSPRSGGDTGELFF.

The V call is TRBV27, the J call TRBJ2-1; tentatively, D is TRBD2 (5 bases). Germline V gene data show CDR1 as MNHEY and CDR2 as SMNVEV (reference sequence). The CDR3 loop spans 13 amino acids. The V and J ends lost 8 bases and 3 bases respectively, with 11 bases between them. The CDR3 nucleotides read TGTGCCAGCGGGAGAACCGGCTACAATGAGCAGTTCTTC. It specifies CASGRTGYNEQFF.

This clonotype was seen repeatedly, ten times or more. This sequence joins TRBV7-2 and TRBJ1-3; possibly TRBD1 for D (5 bases). Looked up from germline, CDR1 is SGHTA and CDR2 is FQGNSA. This CDR3 comprises 15 residues. Between the trimmed V and J ends, which lost 5 bases and 8 bases, there was a span of 19 bases. The CDR3 DNA reads as TGTGCCAGCAGCCCCGGGACTGGGACTTTCGACACCATATATTTT. Its protein product is CASSPGTGTFDTIYF.

This clonotype has just a few counts. V gene TRBV20-1 combines with J gene TRBJ2-2; D may be TRBD2 (6 bases). V lost 6 bases, J lost 6 bases, and 14 bases lay in between. The CDR3 loop spans 13 amino acids. Germline lookup yields CDR1 DFQATT and CDR2 SNEGSKA (reference sequence). The chain's CDR3 is CSAQRETAGELFF. In DNA form, the CDR3 reads TGCAGTGCGCAACGGGAGACCGCCGGGGAGCTGTTTTTT.